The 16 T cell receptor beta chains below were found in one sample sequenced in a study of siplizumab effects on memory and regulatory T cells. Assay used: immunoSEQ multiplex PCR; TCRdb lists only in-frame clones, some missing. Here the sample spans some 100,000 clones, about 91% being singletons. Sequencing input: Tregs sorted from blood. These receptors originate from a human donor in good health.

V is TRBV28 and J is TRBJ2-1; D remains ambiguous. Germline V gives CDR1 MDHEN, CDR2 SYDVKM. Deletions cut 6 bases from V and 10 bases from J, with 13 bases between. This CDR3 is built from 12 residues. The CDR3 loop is CASSSLGREQFF. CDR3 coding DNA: TGTGCCAGCAGCTCCCTCGGTCGGGAGCAGTTCTTC.

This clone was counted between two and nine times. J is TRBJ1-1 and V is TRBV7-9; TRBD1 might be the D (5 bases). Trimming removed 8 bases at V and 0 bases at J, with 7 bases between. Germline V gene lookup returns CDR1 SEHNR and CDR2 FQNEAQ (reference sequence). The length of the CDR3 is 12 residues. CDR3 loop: CASGGMNTEAFF. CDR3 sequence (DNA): TGTGCCAGCGGGGGGATGAACACTGAAGCTTTCTTT.

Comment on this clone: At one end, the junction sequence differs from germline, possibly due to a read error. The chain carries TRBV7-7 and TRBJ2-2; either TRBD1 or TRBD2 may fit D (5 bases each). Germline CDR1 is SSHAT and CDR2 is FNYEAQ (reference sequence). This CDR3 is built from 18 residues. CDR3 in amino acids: CASSLSGTTTLGTGELFF. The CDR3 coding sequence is TGTGCTAGCAGCTTGTCCGGGACGACGACCTTGGGAACCGGGGAGCTGTTTTTT.

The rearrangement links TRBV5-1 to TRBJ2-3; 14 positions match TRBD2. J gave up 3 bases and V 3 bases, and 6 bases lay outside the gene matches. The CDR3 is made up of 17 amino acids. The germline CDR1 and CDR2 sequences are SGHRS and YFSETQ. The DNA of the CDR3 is TGCGCCAGCAGCTGGGGGACTAGCGGGAGTATAACAGATACGCAGTATTTT. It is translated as CASSWGTSGSITDTQYF.

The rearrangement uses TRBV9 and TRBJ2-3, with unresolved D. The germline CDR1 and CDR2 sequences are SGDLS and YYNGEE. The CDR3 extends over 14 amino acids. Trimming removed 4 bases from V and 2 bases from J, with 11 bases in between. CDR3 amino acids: CASSPRTLTDTQYF. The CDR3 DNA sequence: TGTGCCAGCAGCCCCCGTACCCTCACAGATACGCAGTATTTT.

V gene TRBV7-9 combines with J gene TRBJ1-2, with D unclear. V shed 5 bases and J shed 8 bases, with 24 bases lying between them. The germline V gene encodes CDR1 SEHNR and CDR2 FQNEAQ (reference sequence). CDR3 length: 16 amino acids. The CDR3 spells CASSIAGLVSGQGYTF. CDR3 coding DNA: TGTGCCAGCAGCATTGCCGGGCTTGTATCTGGCCAAGGCTACACCTTC.

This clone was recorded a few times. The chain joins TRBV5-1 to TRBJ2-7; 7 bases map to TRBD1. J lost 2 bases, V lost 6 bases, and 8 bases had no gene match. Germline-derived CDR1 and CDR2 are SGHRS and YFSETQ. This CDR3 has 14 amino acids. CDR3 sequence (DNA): TGCGCCAGCAATACCGGGCAGGGGGCCTACGAGCAGTACTTC. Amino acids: CASNTGQGAYEQYF.

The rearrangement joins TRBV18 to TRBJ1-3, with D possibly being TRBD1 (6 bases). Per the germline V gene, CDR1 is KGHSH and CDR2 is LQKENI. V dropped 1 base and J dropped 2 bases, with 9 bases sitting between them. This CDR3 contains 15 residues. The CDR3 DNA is TGTGCCAGCTCACCACGGCAGGGGCCTGGAAACACCATATATTTT. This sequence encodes CASSPRQGPGNTIYF.

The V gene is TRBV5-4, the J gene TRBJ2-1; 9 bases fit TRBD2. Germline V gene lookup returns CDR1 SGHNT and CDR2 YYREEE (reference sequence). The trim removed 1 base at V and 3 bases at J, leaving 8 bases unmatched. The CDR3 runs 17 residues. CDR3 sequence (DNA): TGTGCCAGCAGCTTGTTTGCGGGCGGGAGGGTCTACAATGAGCAGTTCTTC. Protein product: CASSLFAGGRVYNEQFF.

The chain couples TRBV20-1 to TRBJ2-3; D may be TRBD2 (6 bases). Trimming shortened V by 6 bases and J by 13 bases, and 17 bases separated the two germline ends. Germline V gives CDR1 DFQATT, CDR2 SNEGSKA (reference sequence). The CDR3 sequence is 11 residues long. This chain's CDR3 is CSAYSGPKEYF. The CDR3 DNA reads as TGCAGTGCATATAGCGGTCCTAAGGAGTATTTT.

The chain's CDR3 is CASSNRGSGNTIYF. The CDR3 DNA reads TGTGCCAGCTCAAACAGGGGCTCTGGAAACACCATATATTTT. The chain carries TRBV25-1 and TRBJ1-3; 7 bases fit TRBD1. The CDR3 extends over 14 amino acids. With 8 bases clipped from V and 0 bases from J, the junction kept 4 bases outside the gene matches. Germline lookup yields CDR1 MGHDK and CDR2 SYGVNS. Full variable domain (rest looked up from reference TRBV25-1 and TRBJ1-3): EADIYQTPRYLVIGTGKKITLECSQTMGHDKMYWYQQDPGMELHLIHYSYGVNSTEKGDLSSESTVSRIRTEHFPLTLESARPSHTSQYLCASSNRGSGNTIYFGEGSWLTVV.

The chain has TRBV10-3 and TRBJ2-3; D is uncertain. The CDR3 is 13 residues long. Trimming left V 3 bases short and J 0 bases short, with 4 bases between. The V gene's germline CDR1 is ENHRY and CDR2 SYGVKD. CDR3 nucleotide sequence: TGTGCCATCAGTGACGCTAGCACAGATACGCAGTATTTT. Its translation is CAISDASTDTQYF.

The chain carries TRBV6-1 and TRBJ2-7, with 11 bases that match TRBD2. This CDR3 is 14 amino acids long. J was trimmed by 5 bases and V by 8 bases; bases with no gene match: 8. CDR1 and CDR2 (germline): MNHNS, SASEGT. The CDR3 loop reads CASHVAGGPNEQYF. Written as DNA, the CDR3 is TGTGCCAGCCACGTAGCGGGAGGGCCCAACGAGCAGTACTTC.

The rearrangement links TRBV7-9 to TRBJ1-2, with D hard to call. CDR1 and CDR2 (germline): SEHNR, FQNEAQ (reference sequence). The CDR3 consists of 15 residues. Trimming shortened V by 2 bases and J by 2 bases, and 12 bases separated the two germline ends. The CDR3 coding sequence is TGTGCCAGCAGCTTAAAAGCAGGTCCGAACTATGGCTACACCTTC. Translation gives CASSLKAGPNYGYTF.

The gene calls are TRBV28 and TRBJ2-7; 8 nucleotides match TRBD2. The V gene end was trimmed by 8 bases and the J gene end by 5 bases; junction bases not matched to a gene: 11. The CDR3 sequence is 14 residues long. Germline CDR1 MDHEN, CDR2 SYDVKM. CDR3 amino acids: CASARSGGTNEQYF. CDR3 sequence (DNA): TGTGCCAGCGCCCGCTCGGGGGGGACTAACGAGCAGTACTTC. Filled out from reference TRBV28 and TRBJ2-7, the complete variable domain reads DVKVTQSSRYLVKRTGEKVFLECVQDMDHENMFWYRQDPGLGLRLIYFSYDVKMKEKGDIPEGYSVSREKKERFSLILESASTNQTSMYLCASARSGGTNEQYFGPGTRLTVT.

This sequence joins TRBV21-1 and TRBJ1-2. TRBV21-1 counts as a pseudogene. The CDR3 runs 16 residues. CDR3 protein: CASSKKKGRFNYGYTF. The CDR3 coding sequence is TGTGCCAGCAGCAAAAAAAAAGGCCGATTTAACTATGGCTACACCTTC.